This T cell receptor beta chain originates from a study of human T cells and chemical hapten exposure. Unique molecular identifiers were attached to individual cDNA molecules within the library. TCRdb reprocessed the RACE reads via MiXCR and lists one record per CDR3 protein. The table includes roughly 200,000 distinct CDR3 sequences, 20% to 25% detected once. The time point: patch test 3, about 24 weeks after DPC sensitization. Treatment: therapeutic diphenylcyclopropenone sensitization with weekly scalp DPC. This clonotype appeared many times. Germline values: CDR1 DFQATT, CDR2 SNEGSKA (reference sequence). V dropped 1 base and J dropped 12 bases, with 16 bases sitting between them. CDR3 length: 12 amino acids.

This chain connects TRBV20-1 to TRBJ2-7; weak D call: TRBD2 (6 bases). Sequencing was performed on whole blood, taken in connection with sensitization to the hapten diphenylcyclopropenone (DPC). The TCR originated in a middle-aged woman with alopecia areata. Some clones in this sample may be carry-over from other donors' samples. CDR3 bases: TGCAGTGCTAGAGGTTGGAGGGTAGGTCCGTACTTC. Translating gives CSARGWRVGPYF.